The clone carrying this T cell receptor beta chain appeared once. This specimen belongs to a study of blood T cell repertoires in COVID-19. Looking at the study overall: In each case, the material was cDNA or gDNA derived from T cells, B-cell-depleted T cells, or PBMCs.

Study processing details: The authors estimated nucleated cell counts from reference gene primer amplification. Using immunoSEQ multiplex PCR, the repertoire was profiled, and TCRdb retains in-frame clones only, with some absent. Clone size and V and J calls were adopted from that table, with D and trimming inferred from the DNA. The sample includes fewer than 250,000 clones, 85% to 90% of them seen just once. The germline V and J ends were trimmed by 0 bases and 3 bases, with 3 bases remaining between them. CDR1 and CDR2 (germline): MNHNS, SASEGT. CDR3 length: 13 residues. V gene TRBV6-1 combines with J gene TRBJ2-1, with D hard to call. Material for sequencing was peripheral blood. The receptor comes from a man aged 50-60 years with COVID-19, enrolled during active disease. The CDR3 DNA sequence: TGTGCCAGCAGTGAAGCCATCTACAATGAGCAGTTCTTC. This gives the protein CASSEAIYNEQFF.